This T cell receptor beta chain was identified in a study of T cell responses to AZD1222 COVID-19 vaccine. Of note for this clone: As yet, its antigen is unknown.

General study points: White British ancestry dominated among donors, who included more females, and clonal diversity was possibly underestimated.

The germline V gene has CDR1 SQVTM and CDR2 ANQGSEA. The V gene lost 6 bases and the J gene lost 4 bases, with 10 bases spanning the gap. This CDR3 has 11 residues. Assay: immunoSEQ multiplex PCR; the TCRdb copy retains only in-frame clones and omits some. The data contain approximately 120,000 clones, approximately 86% of them seen just once; the ten biggest clones take up around 4.8%. Source: peripheral blood, taken on day 0 of AZD1222 vaccination. The genes are TRBV29-1 and TRBJ2-7; unclear D gene. The receptor was isolated from an adult in good health. In DNA, the CDR3 is TGCAGCGTAGCCGGCAGTTACGAGCAGTACTTC. This codes for CSVAGSYEQYF.